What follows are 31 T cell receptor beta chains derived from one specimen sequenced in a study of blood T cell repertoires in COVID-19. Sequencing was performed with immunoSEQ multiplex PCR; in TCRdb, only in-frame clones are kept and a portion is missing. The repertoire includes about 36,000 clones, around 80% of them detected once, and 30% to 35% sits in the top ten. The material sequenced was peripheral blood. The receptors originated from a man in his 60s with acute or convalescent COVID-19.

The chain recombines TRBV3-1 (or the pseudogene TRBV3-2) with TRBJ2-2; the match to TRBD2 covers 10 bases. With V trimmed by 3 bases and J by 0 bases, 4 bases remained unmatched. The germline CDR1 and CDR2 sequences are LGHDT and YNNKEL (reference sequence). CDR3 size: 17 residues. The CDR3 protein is CASSQPGLATNTGELFF. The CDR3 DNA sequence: TGTGCCAGCAGCCAGCCGGGACTAGCGACGAACACCGGGGAGCTGTTTTTT.

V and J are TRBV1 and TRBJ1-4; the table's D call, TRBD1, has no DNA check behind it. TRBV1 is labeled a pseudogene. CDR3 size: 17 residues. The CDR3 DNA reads TGCACCAGCAGCCAGCGGGACAGGGCTTATGCTAATGAAAAACTGTTTTTT. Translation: CTSSQRDRAYANEKLFF.

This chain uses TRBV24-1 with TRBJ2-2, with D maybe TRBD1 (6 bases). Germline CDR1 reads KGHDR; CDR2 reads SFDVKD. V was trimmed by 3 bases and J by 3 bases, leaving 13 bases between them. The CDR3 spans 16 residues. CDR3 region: CATSDPRTAHTGELFF. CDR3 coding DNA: TGTGCCACCAGTGATCCTCGGACAGCTCACACCGGGGAGCTGTTTTTT.

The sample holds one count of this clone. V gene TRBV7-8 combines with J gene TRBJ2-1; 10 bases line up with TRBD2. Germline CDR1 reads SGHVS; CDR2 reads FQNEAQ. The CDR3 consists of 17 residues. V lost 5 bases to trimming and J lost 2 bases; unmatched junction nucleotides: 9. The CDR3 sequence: CASSPIVAGGPYNEQFF. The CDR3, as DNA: TGTGCCAGCAGCCCAATAGTAGCGGGAGGTCCCTACAATGAGCAGTTCTTC.

CDR3 nucleotides: TGCGCCAGCAGCCTTGCGGGAGTGCCCGCAGATACGCAGTATTTT. Amino acids: CASSLAGVPADTQYF. The chain links TRBV4-1 to TRBJ2-3; 7 bases are shared with TRBD2. Trimming removed 4 bases from V and 4 bases from J; junction bases left unmatched: 8. This CDR3 is 15 amino acids long. Germline V gene data show CDR1 as MGHRA and CDR2 as YSYEKL.

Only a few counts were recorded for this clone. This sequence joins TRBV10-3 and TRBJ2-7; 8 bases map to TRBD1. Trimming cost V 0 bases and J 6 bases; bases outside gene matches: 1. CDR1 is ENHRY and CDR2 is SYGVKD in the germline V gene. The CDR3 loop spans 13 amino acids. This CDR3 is CAISESTGGEQYF. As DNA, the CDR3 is TGTGCCATCAGTGAGTCTACAGGGGGCGAGCAGTACTTC.

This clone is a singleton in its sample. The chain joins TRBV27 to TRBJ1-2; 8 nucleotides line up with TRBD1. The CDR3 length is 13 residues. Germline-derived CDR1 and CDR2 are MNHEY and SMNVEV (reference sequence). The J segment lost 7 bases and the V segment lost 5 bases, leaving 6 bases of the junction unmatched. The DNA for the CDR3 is TGTGCCAGCAGTCCTCACACAGGGGGTGGCTACACCTTC. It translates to CASSPHTGGGYTF.

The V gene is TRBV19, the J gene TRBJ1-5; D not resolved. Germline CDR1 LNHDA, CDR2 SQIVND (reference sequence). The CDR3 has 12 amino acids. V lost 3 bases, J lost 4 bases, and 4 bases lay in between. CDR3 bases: TGTGCCAGTAGTATCCTGAATCAGCCCCAGCATTTT. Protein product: CASSILNQPQHF.

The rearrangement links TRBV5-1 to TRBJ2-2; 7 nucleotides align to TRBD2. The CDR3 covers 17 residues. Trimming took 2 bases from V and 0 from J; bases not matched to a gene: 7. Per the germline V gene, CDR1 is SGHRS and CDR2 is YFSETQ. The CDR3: CASSLGAGVTNTGELFF. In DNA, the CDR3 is TGCGCCAGCAGCTTAGGGGCGGGAGTTACGAACACCGGGGAGCTGTTTTTT.

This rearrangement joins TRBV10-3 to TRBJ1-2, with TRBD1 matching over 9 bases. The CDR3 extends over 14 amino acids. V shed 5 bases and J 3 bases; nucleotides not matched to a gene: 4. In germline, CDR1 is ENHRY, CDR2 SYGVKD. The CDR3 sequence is CAISSGQGDYGYTF. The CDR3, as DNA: TGTGCCATCAGTTCGGGACAGGGTGACTATGGCTACACCTTC.

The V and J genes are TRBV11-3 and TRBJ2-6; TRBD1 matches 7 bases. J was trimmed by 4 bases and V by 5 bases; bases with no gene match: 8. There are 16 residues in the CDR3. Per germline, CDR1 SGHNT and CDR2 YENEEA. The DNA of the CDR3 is TGTGCCAGCAGCGGACGACAGGGTTCAGGGGCCAACGTCCTGACTTTC. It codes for CASSGRQGSGANVLTF. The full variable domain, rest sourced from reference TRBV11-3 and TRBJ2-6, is EAGVVQSPRYKIIEKKQPVAFWCNPISGHNTLYWYLQNLGQGPELLIRYENEEAVDDSQLPKDRFSAERLKGVDSTLKIQPAELGDSAVYLCASSGRQGSGANVLTFGAGSRLTVL.

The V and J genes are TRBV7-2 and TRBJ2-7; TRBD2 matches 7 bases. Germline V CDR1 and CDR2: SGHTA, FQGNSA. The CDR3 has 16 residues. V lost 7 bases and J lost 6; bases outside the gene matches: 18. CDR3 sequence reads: CASTISAREPPLEQYF. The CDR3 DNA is TGTGCCAGCACCATTAGCGCGCGGGAGCCCCCCCTCGAGCAGTACTTC.

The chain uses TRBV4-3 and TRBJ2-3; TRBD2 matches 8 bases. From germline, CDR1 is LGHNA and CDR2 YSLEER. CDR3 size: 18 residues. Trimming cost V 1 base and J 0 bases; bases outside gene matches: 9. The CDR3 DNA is TGCGCCAGCAGCCAAGGGGGCCTGGCGGGAGGAAGCACAGATACGCAGTATTTT. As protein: CASSQGGLAGGSTDTQYF.

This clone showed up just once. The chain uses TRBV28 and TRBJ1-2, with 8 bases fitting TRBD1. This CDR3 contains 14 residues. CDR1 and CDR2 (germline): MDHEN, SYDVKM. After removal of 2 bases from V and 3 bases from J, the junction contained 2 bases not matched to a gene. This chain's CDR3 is CASSLHRGDYGYTF. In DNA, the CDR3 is TGTGCCAGCAGTTTACACAGGGGGGACTATGGCTACACCTTC.

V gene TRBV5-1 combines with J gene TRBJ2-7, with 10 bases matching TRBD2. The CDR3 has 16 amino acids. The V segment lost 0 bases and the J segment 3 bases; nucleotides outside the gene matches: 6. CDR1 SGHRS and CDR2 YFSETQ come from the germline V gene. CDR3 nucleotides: TGCGCCAGCAGCTTGGCCACCGGGACTAGCGTCTACGAGCAGTACTTC. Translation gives CASSLATGTSVYEQYF.

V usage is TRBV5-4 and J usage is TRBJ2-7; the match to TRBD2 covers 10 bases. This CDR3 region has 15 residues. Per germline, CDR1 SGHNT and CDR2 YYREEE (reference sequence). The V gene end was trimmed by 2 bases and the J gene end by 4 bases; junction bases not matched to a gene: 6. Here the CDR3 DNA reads TGTGCCAGCAGCTTCAGCGGGAGGGCAGAATACGAGCAGTACTTC. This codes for CASSFSGRAEYEQYF. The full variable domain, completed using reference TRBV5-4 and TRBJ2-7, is ETGVTQSPTHLIKTRGQQVTLRCSSQSGHNTVSWYQQALGQGPQFIFQYYREEENGRGNFPPRFSGLQFPNYSSELNVNALELDDSALYLCASSFSGRAEYEQYFGPGTRLTVT.

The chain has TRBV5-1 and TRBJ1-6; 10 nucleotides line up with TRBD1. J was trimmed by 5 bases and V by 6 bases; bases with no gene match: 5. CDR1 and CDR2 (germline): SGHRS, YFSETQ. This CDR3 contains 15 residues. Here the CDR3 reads CASTSGTGDNSPLHF. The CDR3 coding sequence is TGCGCCAGCACCTCCGGGACAGGGGATAATTCACCCCTCCACTTT. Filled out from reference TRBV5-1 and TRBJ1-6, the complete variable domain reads KAGVTQTPRYLIKTRGQQVTLSCSPISGHRSVSWYQQTPGQGLQFLFEYFSETQRNKGNFPGRFSGRQFSNSRSEMNVSTLELGDSALYLCASTSGTGDNSPLHFGNGTRLTVT.

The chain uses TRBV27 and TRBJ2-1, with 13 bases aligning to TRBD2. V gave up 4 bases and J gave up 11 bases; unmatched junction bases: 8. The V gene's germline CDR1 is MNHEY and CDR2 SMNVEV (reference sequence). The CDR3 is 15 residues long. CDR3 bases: TGTGCCAGCAGTTCCCCTGGGACTAGCGGGATTAAGCAGTTCTTC. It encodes CASSSPGTSGIKQFF.

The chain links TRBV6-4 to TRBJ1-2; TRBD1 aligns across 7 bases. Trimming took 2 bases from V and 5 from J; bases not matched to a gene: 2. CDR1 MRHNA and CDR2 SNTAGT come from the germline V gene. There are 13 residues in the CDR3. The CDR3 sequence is CASSDGDSYGYTF. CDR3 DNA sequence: TGTGCCAGCAGTGACGGGGACAGTTATGGCTACACCTTC.

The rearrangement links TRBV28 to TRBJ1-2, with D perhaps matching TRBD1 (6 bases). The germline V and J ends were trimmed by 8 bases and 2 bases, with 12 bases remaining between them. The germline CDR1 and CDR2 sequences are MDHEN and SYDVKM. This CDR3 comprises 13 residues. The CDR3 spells CASATGPNYGYTF. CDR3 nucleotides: TGTGCCAGCGCGACAGGACCCAACTATGGCTACACCTTC.

As DNA, the CDR3 is TGTGCCAGCAGTTACTCAACCCAGGGCTACGAGCAGTACTTC. As protein: CASSYSTQGYEQYF. The chain carries TRBV6-5 and TRBJ2-7; D is perhaps TRBD1 (5 bases). V was clipped by 0 bases and J by 3 bases, with 9 bases between them. This CDR3 is built from 14 residues. The germline gives CDR1 MNHEY, CDR2 SVGAGI.

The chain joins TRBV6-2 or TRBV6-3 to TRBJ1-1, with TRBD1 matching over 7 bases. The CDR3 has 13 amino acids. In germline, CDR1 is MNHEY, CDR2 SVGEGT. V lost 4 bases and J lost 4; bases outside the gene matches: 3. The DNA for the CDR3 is TGTGCCAGCAGTTGGACAGGCAGCACTGAAGCTTTCTTT. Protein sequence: CASSWTGSTEAFF.

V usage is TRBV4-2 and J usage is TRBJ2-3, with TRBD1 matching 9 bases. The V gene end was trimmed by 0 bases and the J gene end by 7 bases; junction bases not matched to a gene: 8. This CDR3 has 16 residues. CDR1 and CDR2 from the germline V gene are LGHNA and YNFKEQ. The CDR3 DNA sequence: TGTGCCAGCAGCCAAGATCACAGGGGGCGCATAAATACGCAGTATTTT. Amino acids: CASSQDHRGRINTQYF.

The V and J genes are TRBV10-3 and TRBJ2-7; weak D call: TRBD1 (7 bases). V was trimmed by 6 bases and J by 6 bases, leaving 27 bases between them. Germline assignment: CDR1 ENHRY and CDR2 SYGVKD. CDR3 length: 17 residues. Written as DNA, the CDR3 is TGTGCCATCAGAACCGGAGGGCAGGGGGGACGTTTGGGCGAGCAGTACTTC. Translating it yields CAIRTGGQGGRLGEQYF.

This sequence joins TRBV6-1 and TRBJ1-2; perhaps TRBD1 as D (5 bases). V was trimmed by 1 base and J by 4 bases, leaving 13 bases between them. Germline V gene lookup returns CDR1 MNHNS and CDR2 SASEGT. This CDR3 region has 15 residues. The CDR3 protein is CASSEGVGASYGYTF. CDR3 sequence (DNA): TGTGCCAGCAGTGAAGGAGTAGGGGCAAGCTATGGCTACACCTTC.

CDR3 amino acids: CASSLTSGSTQYF. CDR3 bases: TGTGCCAGCAGCTTAACTAGCGGGAGTACGCAGTATTTT. V gene TRBV7-9 combines with J gene TRBJ2-3, with TRBD2 matching over 11 bases. From germline, CDR1 is SEHNR and CDR2 FQNEAQ (reference sequence). The CDR3 contains 13 residues. V lost 2 bases, J lost 8 bases, and 0 bases stayed unmatched.

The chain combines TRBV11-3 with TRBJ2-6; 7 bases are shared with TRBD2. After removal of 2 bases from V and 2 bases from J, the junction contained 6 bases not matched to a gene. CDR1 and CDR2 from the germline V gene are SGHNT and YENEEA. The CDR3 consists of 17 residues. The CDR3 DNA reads TGTGCCAGCAGCTTAAGGGAGGGTACCCCTGGGGCCAACGTCCTGACTTTC. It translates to CASSLREGTPGANVLTF.

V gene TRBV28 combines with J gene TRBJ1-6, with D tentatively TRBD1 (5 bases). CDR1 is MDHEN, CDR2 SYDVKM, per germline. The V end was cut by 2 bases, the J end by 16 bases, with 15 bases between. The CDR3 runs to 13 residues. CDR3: CASSLSGAQTLHF. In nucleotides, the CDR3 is TGTGCCAGCAGTTTAAGTGGGGCCCAGACTCTCCACTTT.

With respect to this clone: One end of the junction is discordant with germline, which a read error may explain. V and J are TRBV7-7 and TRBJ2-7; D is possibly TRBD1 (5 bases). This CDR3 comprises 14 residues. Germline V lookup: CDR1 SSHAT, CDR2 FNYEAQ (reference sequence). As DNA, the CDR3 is TGTGCTAGCAGCCCCTCGGCAGGGATCAACGAGCAGTACTTC. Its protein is CASSPSAGINEQYF.

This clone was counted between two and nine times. CDR3 DNA: TGTGCCAGCAGCCAAGTCAGGAACACCATATATTTT. Amino acids: CASSQVRNTIYF. This chain connects TRBV14 to TRBJ1-3; D is uncertain. Germline CDR1 is SGHDN and CDR2 is FVKESK. V lost 1 base to trimming and J lost 7 bases, with 5 bases between them. The CDR3 loop spans 12 amino acids.

This CDR3 is CASSTGIYNEQFF. In DNA, the CDR3 is TGTGCCAGCTCCACAGGGATCTACAATGAGCAGTTCTTC. V gene TRBV6-4 combines with J gene TRBJ2-1, with a possible D match to TRBD1 (6 bases). The germline V and J ends were trimmed by 8 bases and 3 bases, with 11 bases remaining between them. Germline V gene sequence: CDR1 MRHNA, CDR2 SNTAGT. The CDR3 runs to 13 residues.